This entry lists 2 T cell receptor beta chains sequenced from one sample in a study of response to subunit inactivated influenza vaccine. Each CDR3 protein is one row after TCRdb ran MiXCR on the RT-PCR reads. The sample consists of more than 600,000 distinct CDR3 sequences, about 18% of them appearing once. Sample: PBMCs from blood, taken around 5 days after vaccination. The receptors derive from a man in his fifties who received an inactivated influenza vaccine.

The chain couples TRBV11-3 to TRBJ2-2; maybe TRBD1 (5 bases). With 5 bases removed from V and 4 bases from J, the gap between germline ends came to 8 bases. The CDR3 totals 13 residues. The germline V gene encodes CDR1 SGHNT and CDR2 YENEEA. As DNA, the CDR3 is TGTGCCAGCAGCGGGGCCGTCACCGGGGAGCTGTTTTTT. Protein product: CASSGAVTGELFF.

This clonotype was picked up a small number of times. CDR3 residues: CASRPSRTGIGGYTF. Written as DNA, the CDR3 is TGTGCCAGCAGACCATCACGGACAGGGATAGGCGGCTACACCTTC. J is TRBJ1-2 and V is TRBV6-1, with 8 bases lining up with TRBD1. V lost 6 bases, J lost 8 bases, and 14 bases stayed unmatched. Germline V CDR1 and CDR2: MNHNS, SASEGT. The CDR3 is 15 amino acids.